The present entry profiles one TCR beta chain with its context. The sample originates from a study of blood T cell repertoires in COVID-19. Assay used: immunoSEQ multiplex PCR; TCRdb lists only in-frame clones, some missing. The table lists a few hundred thousand clones, 85% to 90% of them singletons, with under 2.5% in the top ten. Sample: peripheral blood. The clonotype was recovered from a woman aged 60 to 75 with COVID-19, enrolled during active disease.

The CDR3 sequence is CASSSGREDTEAFF. Written as DNA, the CDR3 is TGCGCCAGCAGCTCCGGAAGGGAGGACACTGAAGCTTTCTTT. The rearrangement links TRBV5-1 to TRBJ1-1; D gene ambiguous. Deletions cut 3 bases from V and 3 bases from J, with 12 bases between. Per germline, CDR1 SGHRS and CDR2 YFSETQ. CDR3 size: 14 residues.